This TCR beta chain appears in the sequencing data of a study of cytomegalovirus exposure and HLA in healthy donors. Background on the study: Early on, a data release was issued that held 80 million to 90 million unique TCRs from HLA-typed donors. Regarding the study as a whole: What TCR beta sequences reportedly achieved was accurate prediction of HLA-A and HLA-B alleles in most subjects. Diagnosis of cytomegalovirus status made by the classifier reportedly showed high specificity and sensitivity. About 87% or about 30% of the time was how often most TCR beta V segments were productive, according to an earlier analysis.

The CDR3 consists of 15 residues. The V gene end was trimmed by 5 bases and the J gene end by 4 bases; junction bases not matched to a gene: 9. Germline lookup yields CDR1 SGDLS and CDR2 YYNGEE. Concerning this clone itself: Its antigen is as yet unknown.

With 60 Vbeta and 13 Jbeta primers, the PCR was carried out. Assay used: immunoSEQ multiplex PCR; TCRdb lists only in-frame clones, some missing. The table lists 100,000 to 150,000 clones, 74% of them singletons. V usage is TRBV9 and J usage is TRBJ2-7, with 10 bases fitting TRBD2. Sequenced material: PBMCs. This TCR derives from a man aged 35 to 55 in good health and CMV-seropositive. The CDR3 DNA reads TGTGCCAGCAGTCGTTCATCTAGCGGGAGTTACGAGCAGTACTTC. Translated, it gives CASSRSSSGSYEQYF.